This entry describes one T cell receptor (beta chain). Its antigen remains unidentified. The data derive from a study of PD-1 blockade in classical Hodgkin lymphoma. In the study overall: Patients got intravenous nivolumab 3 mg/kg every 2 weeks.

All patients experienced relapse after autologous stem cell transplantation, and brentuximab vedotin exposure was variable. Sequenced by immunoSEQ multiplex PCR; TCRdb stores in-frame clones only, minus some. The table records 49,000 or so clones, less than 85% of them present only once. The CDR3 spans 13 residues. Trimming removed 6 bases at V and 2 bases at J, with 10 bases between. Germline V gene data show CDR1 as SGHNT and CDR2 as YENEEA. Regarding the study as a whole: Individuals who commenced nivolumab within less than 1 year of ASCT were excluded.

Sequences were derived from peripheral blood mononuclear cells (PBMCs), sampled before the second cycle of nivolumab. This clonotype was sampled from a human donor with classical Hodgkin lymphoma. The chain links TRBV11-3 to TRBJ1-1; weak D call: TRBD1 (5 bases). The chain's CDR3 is CASRDGTNTEAFF. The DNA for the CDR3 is TGTGCCAGCAGGGATGGGACTAACACTGAAGCTTTCTTT.